This T cell receptor beta chain appears in the sequencing data of a study of identical twins (dated by TCRdb to the mid-2010s). For context, the study as a whole: TCR alpha and beta repertoires from monozygotic twins, unrelated adults of various ages and cord blood were deep-sequenced to test whether fetal clonotypes persist. To rule out contamination, the twin experiments were replicated at different times with different library preparation protocols. Overall study outcomes, separate from this receptor: A weaker excess of twin sharing was found in beta out-of-frame sequences because the signal-to-noise ratio was lowered by fewer shared sequences. Because the same donors could not be followed over many years, the conclusions relied on cross-sectional statistical analysis. Out-of-frame TCR alpha sequences shared between twins showed an excess of low generation-probability sequences compared with coincidental sharing between unrelated individuals. In monozygotic twins, recombination models systematically underestimated out-of-frame TCR alpha sharing, but the models matched the sharing seen between unrelated individuals. Fewer insertions were carried by abundant cord blood beta clonotypes, a similar but weaker trend appeared in young adult naive repertoires, and no such trend appeared in memory repertoires. Invariant T cells such as MAIT and iNKT could partly confound zero-insertion analyses, although diverse VJ usage argued against such confounding for most clonotypes.

Every donor in the study was a healthy Caucasian. The researchers also sequenced three unrelated adults who were not twins: a male aged 18 to 29, a male aged 50 to 59, and a female aged 50 to 59. Miltenyi CD45RO+ enrichment and human naive T-cell isolation kits were used to isolate memory (CD45RO+) and naive T cells from PBMC. To note about this clonotype: Its recognized antigen is unknown. It has no much larger one-base neighbor in the sample; base qualities were not kept.

CDR1 and CDR2 are drawn from the germline V gene: SGHVS, FNYEAQ. The CDR3 covers 15 residues, taking in both the cysteine and the phenylalanine. Only the CDR3 portion is preserved as DNA: 45 bases, with reading frame beginning at the first base. Trimming accounts for 7 bases at V and 7 bases at J, while the number of junction bases matched to no gene is 6. To prepare the library, 5' RACE was applied. TCRdb lists the instrument as Illumina HiSeq 2000. Template switching introduced a universal primer binding site; the final cDNA contained a unique molecular identifier, enabling accurate counting of TCR cDNA molecules. Specific primers in the conserved constant-segment region were used to synthesize first-strand cDNA for TCR alpha and beta chains. To control for contamination, each cDNA library was double barcoded with a SMART-Mk sample barcode plus Illumina barcodes. TruSeq adapter sequences along with Illumina sample barcodes were introduced in two successive PCR steps. The Illumina HiSeq platform was used with custom primers to sequence TCR alpha and beta cDNA libraries. As for the authors' bioinformatics: MiGEC processed the raw reads to extract unique molecular identifiers, while MiXCR was used to determine the CDR3 positions. For each individual, recombination models were inferred using an EM algorithm with the repgenHMM and IGoR tools. Shared clonotype analysis was performed with the tcR package in R, normalizing sharing by the product of cloneset sizes. Out-of-frame nonproductive sequences were analyzed to study raw recombination free of thymic and clonal selection effects. Using fastp trimming at Q25 and MiXCR clonotype assembly, TCRdb reanalyzed the public sequencing data and kept in-frame beta chains. Each CDR3 protein gets just one entry, which takes the most common genes and DNA from the rows behind it. TCRdb's processing, not the study's, gives the V and J calls here. This sample holds about 690,000 distinct CDR3 sequences; around 6% were observed only once. Jointly, the top ten make up roughly 1.6% of the sample.

This clonotype was sampled from a man aged 18 to 30 in good health. Sequencing used naive T cells sorted from blood. In the paper's terms, the cell subset or site label means: cells isolated with a human naive T-cell isolation kit. The V and J segments used are TRBV7-6 and TRBJ2-1, with TRBD2 identical over 14 junction bases. The CDR3 in this case is CASTGLAGGGNEQFF. The DNA sequence is TGTGCCAGCACCGGACTAGCGGGAGGCGGGAATGAGCAGTTCTTC.